This T cell receptor beta chain was documented in a study of blood T cell repertoires in COVID-19 (dated by TCRdb to 2018 to 2021). For the wider study: Samples covering the acute and convalescent phases of COVID-19 were provided by collaborators in the United States, Italy and Spain. Deeply sampled blood TCRbeta repertoires from subjects exposed to, actively infected with, or recovered from COVID-19 were included in the dataset. The material from the prospective study consisted of cDNA or gDNA derived from T cells, B-cell-depleted T cells, or PBMCs. Nearly every sample came with metadata listing a de-identified subject ID, COVID-19 status, age in years and sex. Where available, HLA class I and class II types were taken from metadata supplied by the sample provider and were not determined by assay-based typing. The samples were drawn from the first 160 participants of the ongoing ImmuneRACE study and from some 1,300 subjects provided by 6 global collaborators. The repertoires were released in a freely available public database intended as a resource for research on the immune response to SARS-CoV-2.

The full study reports these points: The quantity of clinical and demographic metadata differed by source and by participant and was supplied without curation.

In the prospective study, participants were about 18 to 89 years old, resided in under 30 geographic areas of the United States, and were enrolled through a virtual design. In the prospective study, cohorts were assigned on the basis of participant-reported clinical history obtained from a screening survey and a study questionnaire. ImmuneRACE Cohort 3 recovered participants were defined by two consecutive negative NP/OP PCR tests, healthcare professional clearance, or symptom resolution. In the prospective study, mobile phlebotomists collected whole blood, serum and a nasopharyngeal or oropharyngeal swab from each participant. Participants in the prospective study had the option to provide additional blood draws and questionnaires over a 2-month period. Before DNA extraction, prospective study blood samples were shipped either frozen or at room temperature. To note about this clone: No cognate antigen has been identified for it. Per-base quality was not reported, and no clone a single base away is much larger than it.

TCRbeta CDR3 regions were amplified from genomic DNA by means of the immunoSEQ Assay, a bias-controlled multiplex PCR. The paper's data handling went like this. Within the assay, amplification of reference gene primers was used to estimate how many nucleated cells each sample contained. To quantify the absolute abundance of each unique TCRbeta CDR3 rearrangement, sequence reads were collapsed and filtered. For each sample, productive Simpson clonality was calculated as the square root of Simpson's diversity index over productive rearrangements. TCRdb obtained this table from immuneACCESS and retained in-frame rearrangements with V and J assigned. These tables miss some clones; where compared with another copy, unresolved V genes account for less than half of the shortfall, and the remainder is unexplained. Clonal size and the V and J genes are those of that table, whereas D and trimming came from the DNA. The sample records some 490,000 clones, approximately 91% of which are singletons. 6.5% to 9.5% of the sample goes to the ten largest clones.

The TCR was taken from a woman aged 60-75 years who had recovered from COVID-19. Sequencing was carried out using PBMCs or T cells enriched from blood (not recorded which).

This receptor has the CDR3 CASSLSHGGTEAFF. The nucleotide sequence is TGTGCCAGCAGTTTATCCCACGGGGGGACTGAAGCTTTCTTT. The chain is encoded by TRBV27 joined to TRBJ1-1, and the D gene may be TRBD1, 5 bases matching. V and J are truncated by 0 bases and 5 bases respectively, leaving an intervening sequence of 10 bases. Reading the germline V gene (reference sequence) gives CDR1 MNHEY and CDR2 SMNVEV. From its cysteine to its phenylalanine, the CDR3 spans 14 amino acids. Solely the CDR3 DNA is kept, with 42 bases framed from the first base.